Listed below are T cell receptor beta chains from one sample, sequenced in a study of T cell responses to AZD1222 COVID-19 vaccine. Generated by immunoSEQ multiplex PCR, the TCRdb table keeps only in-frame clones and is missing some. The data contain just under 35,000 clones, 70% to 90% of them singletons. The source was peripheral blood, collected on day 0 of AZD1222 vaccination. The receptors here all came from an adult in good health. Both conserved end residues are part of each CDR3. The D gene is left open where the match is weak. Clone sizes are given selectively: once, few, many, or a class where the clone is expanded.

d_gene: TRBD1; v_gene: TRBV30; j_gene: TRBJ2-7; abundance: .; CDR3aa: CAWEPGQGLGEQYF; CDR3nt: TGTGCCTGGGAACCGGGACAGGGCCTTGGCGAGCAGTACTTC
d_gene: .; v_gene: TRBV21-1; j_gene: TRBJ2-7; abundance: .; CDR3aa: CASSTNVVCWTVSMECF; CDR3nt: TGTGCCAGCAGCACGAACGTTGTTTGTTGGACTGTCAGCATGGAGTGCTTC
d_gene: TRBD2; v_gene: TRBV27; j_gene: TRBJ2-1; abundance: .; CDR3aa: CATQGTSGYNEQFF; CDR3nt: TGTGCCACCCAGGGGACTAGCGGTTACAATGAGCAGTTCTTC
d_gene: TRBD1; v_gene: TRBV7-3; j_gene: TRBJ1-2; abundance: .; CDR3aa: CASSLSGGEYGYTF; CDR3nt: TGTGCCAGCAGCCTATCAGGGGGCGAATATGGCTACACCTTC
d_gene: .; v_gene: TRBV19; j_gene: TRBJ1-5; abundance: .; CDR3aa: CARILSNRANQPQHF; CDR3nt: TGTGCCAGAATCTTAAGCAACAGGGCTAATCAGCCCCAGCATTTT
d_gene: TRBD2; v_gene: TRBV7-3; j_gene: TRBJ2-1; abundance: .; CDR3aa: CASSQLGGSGNEQFF; CDR3nt: TGTGCCAGCAGCCAGCTTGGCGGGAGTGGTAATGAGCAGTTCTTC
d_gene: .; v_gene: TRBV7-9; j_gene: TRBJ2-7; abundance: .; CDR3aa: CASTDRTYEQYF; CDR3nt: TGTGCCAGCACCGACCGGACCTACGAGCAGTACTTC
d_gene: .; v_gene: TRBV19; j_gene: TRBJ1-1; abundance: .; CDR3aa: CASSIRAGPFTEAFF; CDR3nt: TGTGCCAGTAGTATCCGAGCAGGGCCCTTCACTGAAGCTTTCTTT
d_gene: .; v_gene: TRBV19; j_gene: TRBJ1-1; abundance: .; CDR3aa: CASSFDPRGTNTEAFF; CDR3nt: TGTGCCAGTAGTTTCGACCCCCGGGGAACGAACACTGAAGCTTTCTTT
d_gene: .; v_gene: TRBV5-1; j_gene: TRBJ2-7; abundance: .; CDR3aa: CASSWDQTYEQYF; CDR3nt: TGCGCCAGCAGCTGGGACCAGACCTACGAGCAGTACTTC
d_gene: TRBD2; v_gene: TRBV19; j_gene: TRBJ2-2; abundance: .; CDR3aa: CASSQGLARTGELFF; CDR3nt: TGTGCCAGTAGTCAAGGACTAGCGCGGACGGGGGAGCTGTTTTTT
d_gene: .; v_gene: TRBV7-2; j_gene: TRBJ1-2; abundance: .; CDR3aa: CASSFQGYGYTF; CDR3nt: TGTGCCAGCAGCTTCCAGGGTTATGGCTACACCTTC
d_gene: .; v_gene: TRBV7-9; j_gene: TRBJ2-5; abundance: once; CDR3aa: CASSPVGWTQYF; CDR3nt: TGTGCCAGCAGCCCGGTGGGTTGGACCCAGTACTTC
d_gene: .; v_gene: TRBV19; j_gene: TRBJ1-2; abundance: .; CDR3aa: CASKGNLNPYGYTF; CDR3nt: TGTGCCAGTAAAGGCAACCTAAACCCCTATGGCTACACCTTC
d_gene: .; v_gene: TRBV6-6; j_gene: TRBJ2-3; abundance: .; CDR3aa: CASTDGGRGTDTQYF; CDR3nt: TGTGCCAGCACCGATGGGGGGCGGGGCACAGATACGCAGTATTTT
d_gene: .; v_gene: TRBV6-5; j_gene: TRBJ1-1; abundance: once; CDR3aa: CASSYRGGNTEAFF; CDR3nt: TGTGCCAGCAGTTACAGAGGGGGGAACACTGAAGCTTTCTTT
d_gene: TRBD1; v_gene: TRBV28; j_gene: TRBJ2-7; abundance: .; CDR3aa: CASSLRTGGIYEQYF; CDR3nt: TGTGCCAGCAGTTTAAGGACAGGGGGCATTTACGAGCAGTACTTC
d_gene: .; v_gene: TRBV11-2; j_gene: TRBJ2-7; abundance: .; CDR3aa: CASSLVSGIGEQYF; CDR3nt: TGTGCCAGCAGCTTAGTTTCCGGGATAGGCGAGCAGTACTTC
d_gene: .; v_gene: TRBV7-8; j_gene: TRBJ2-1; abundance: .; CDR3aa: CASSLEQRPYNEQFF; CDR3nt: TGTGCCAGCAGCTTAGAACAGAGACCCTACAATGAGCAGTTCTTC
d_gene: .; v_gene: TRBV7-8; j_gene: TRBJ2-3; abundance: .; CDR3aa: CASSLASGPSTDTQYF; CDR3nt: TGTGCCAGCAGCTTAGCATCTGGGCCTAGCACAGATACGCAGTATTTT
d_gene: .; v_gene: TRBV6-5; j_gene: TRBJ2-7; abundance: .; CDR3aa: CASSDPYEQYF; CDR3nt: TGTGCCAGCAGCGATCCGTACGAGCAGTACTTC
d_gene: TRBD2; v_gene: TRBV6-4; j_gene: TRBJ2-1; abundance: .; CDR3aa: CASSGTSGGDYNEQFF; CDR3nt: TGTGCCAGCAGCGGGACTAGCGGGGGTGACTACAATGAGCAGTTCTTC
d_gene: .; v_gene: TRBV30; j_gene: TRBJ2-1; abundance: .; CDR3aa: CAWSEESSYNEQFF; CDR3nt: TGTGCCTGGAGTGAGGAAAGCTCCTACAATGAGCAGTTCTTC
d_gene: .; v_gene: TRBV7-2; j_gene: TRBJ1-3; abundance: once; CDR3aa: CASSLARVAGNTIYF; CDR3nt: TGTGCCAGCAGCTTAGCGCGGGTTGCCGGAAACACCATATATTTT
d_gene: .; v_gene: TRBV9; j_gene: TRBJ1-2; abundance: .; CDR3aa: CASSVGSRGYTF; CDR3nt: TGTGCCAGCAGCGTAGGGAGCAGGGGCTACACCTTC
d_gene: .; v_gene: TRBV28; j_gene: TRBJ1-5; abundance: .; CDR3aa: CASSLPQAFSNQPQHF; CDR3nt: TGTGCCAGCAGTTTGCCCCAGGCCTTTAGCAATCAGCCCCAGCATTTT
d_gene: .; v_gene: TRBV5-5; j_gene: TRBJ1-4; abundance: .; CDR3aa: CASSLQGSNEKLFF; CDR3nt: TGTGCCAGCAGCTTACAGGGTTCTAATGAAAAACTGTTTTTT
d_gene: .; v_gene: TRBV7-2; j_gene: TRBJ1-3; abundance: .; CDR3aa: CASSSSTVAGNTIYF; CDR3nt: TGTGCCAGCAGCTCTTCGACCGTTGCCGGAAACACCATATATTTT
d_gene: .; v_gene: TRBV6-5; j_gene: TRBJ1-1; abundance: once; CDR3aa: CASRADDRNTEAFF; CDR3nt: TGTGCCAGCAGGGCCGATGACAGGAACACTGAAGCTTTCTTT
d_gene: TRBD1; v_gene: TRBV10-3; j_gene: TRBJ1-1; abundance: .; CDR3aa: CAIRDRDGTEAFF; CDR3nt: TGTGCCATCAGAGACAGGGATGGCACTGAAGCTTTCTTT
d_gene: .; v_gene: TRBV28; j_gene: TRBJ1-4; abundance: .; CDR3aa: CASSFGGQGEKLFF; CDR3nt: TGTGCCAGCAGTTTCGGAGGGCAGGGAGAAAAACTGTTTTTT
d_gene: .; v_gene: TRBV20-1; j_gene: TRBJ2-1; abundance: .; CDR3aa: CSEGHYNEQFF; CDR3nt: TGCAGTGAAGGTCACTACAATGAGCAGTTCTTC
d_gene: .; v_gene: TRBV3-1/TRBV3-2; j_gene: TRBJ2-3; abundance: .; CDR3aa: CASSLRLADTQYF; CDR3nt: TGTGCCAGCAGCTTACGACTAGCAGATACGCAGTATTTT
d_gene: .; v_gene: TRBV19; j_gene: TRBJ1-5; abundance: .; CDR3aa: CASGNSGFANQPQHF; CDR3nt: TGTGCCAGTGGAAATTCAGGGTTTGCCAATCAGCCCCAGCATTTT
d_gene: .; v_gene: TRBV30; j_gene: TRBJ1-3; abundance: .; CDR3aa: CAWSVRSSLLNTIYF; CDR3nt: TGTGCCTGGAGTGTCCGCAGCTCCCTGTTAAACACCATATATTTT
d_gene: TRBD1; v_gene: TRBV9; j_gene: TRBJ1-2; abundance: .; CDR3aa: CASSAGGPAYGYTF; CDR3nt: TGTGCCAGCAGCGCAGGGGGGCCAGCCTATGGCTACACCTTC
d_gene: TRBD1; v_gene: TRBV30; j_gene: TRBJ1-2; abundance: .; CDR3aa: CAWIPTDRVGGYTF; CDR3nt: TGTGCCTGGATCCCCACCGACAGGGTGGGGGGCTACACCTTC
d_gene: .; v_gene: TRBV28; j_gene: TRBJ1-3; abundance: .; CDR3aa: CASSLRRALRNTIYF; CDR3nt: TGTGCCAGCAGTTTGCGGAGGGCCCTGAGAAACACCATATATTTT
d_gene: .; v_gene: TRBV9; j_gene: TRBJ2-7; abundance: .; CDR3aa: CASSVGSQIYEQYF; CDR3nt: TGTGCCAGCAGCGTAGGGAGCCAAATCTACGAGCAGTACTTC
d_gene: TRBD1; v_gene: TRBV24-1; j_gene: TRBJ1-5; abundance: .; CDR3aa: CATQGDNQPQHF; CDR3nt: TGTGCCACCCAGGGGGACAATCAGCCCCAGCATTTT
d_gene: TRBD2; v_gene: TRBV6-4; j_gene: TRBJ2-7; abundance: .; CDR3aa: CASTGLAHPYEQYF; CDR3nt: TGTGCCAGCACCGGACTAGCGCATCCCTACGAGCAGTACTTC
d_gene: TRBD2; v_gene: TRBV7-2; j_gene: TRBJ2-7; abundance: few; CDR3aa: CASSFERGGGYEQYF; CDR3nt: TGTGCCAGCAGTTTTGAGCGGGGGGGCGGGTACGAGCAGTACTTC
d_gene: .; v_gene: TRBV6-5; j_gene: TRBJ1-2; abundance: .; CDR3aa: CASSYVSPNYGYTF; CDR3nt: TGTGCCAGCAGTTACGTATCCCCTAACTATGGCTACACCTTC
d_gene: TRBD1; v_gene: TRBV28; j_gene: TRBJ1-5; abundance: .; CDR3aa: CASSLSGGGNQPQHF; CDR3nt: TGTGCCAGCAGTTTATCAGGGGGCGGCAATCAGCCCCAGCATTTT
d_gene: TRBD1; v_gene: TRBV24-1; j_gene: TRBJ2-5; abundance: .; CDR3aa: CATSDPGQGVRETQYF; CDR3nt: TGTGCCACCAGTGATCCCGGACAGGGGGTTAGAGAGACCCAGTACTTC
d_gene: TRBD1; v_gene: TRBV4-1; j_gene: TRBJ2-3; abundance: few; CDR3aa: CASSQGQGRTDTQYF; CDR3nt: TGCGCCAGCAGCCAGGGACAGGGTCGGACAGATACGCAGTATTTT
d_gene: .; v_gene: TRBV14; j_gene: TRBJ1-2; abundance: .; CDR3aa: CASSQATGGTGYTF; CDR3nt: TGTGCCAGCAGCCAAGCTACTGGGGGCACGGGCTACACCTTC
d_gene: .; v_gene: TRBV3-1/TRBV3-2; j_gene: TRBJ1-2; abundance: .; CDR3aa: CASSQVVGGLGYGYTF; CDR3nt: TGTGCCAGCAGCCAAGTGGTGGGGGGCTTGGGCTATGGCTACACCTTC
d_gene: .; v_gene: TRBV28; j_gene: TRBJ2-5; abundance: .; CDR3aa: CASSLRERETQYF; CDR3nt: TGTGCCAGCAGTTTAAGGGAGAGAGAGACCCAGTACTTC
d_gene: TRBD2; v_gene: TRBV4-1; j_gene: TRBJ2-3; abundance: .; CDR3aa: CASSQVGLAGGASTDTQYF; CDR3nt: TGCGCCAGCAGCCAAGTAGGACTAGCGGGAGGGGCTAGCACAGATACGCAGTATTTT
d_gene: .; v_gene: TRBV7-2; j_gene: TRBJ2-7; abundance: .; CDR3aa: CASSLVWREQYF; CDR3nt: TGTGCCAGCAGCTTAGTCTGGCGCGAGCAGTACTTC
d_gene: .; v_gene: TRBV12-5; j_gene: TRBJ2-2; abundance: once; CDR3aa: CASGFWGGAIPGELFF; CDR3nt: TGTGCTAGTGGTTTCTGGGGGGGCGCGATCCCCGGGGAGCTGTTTTTT
d_gene: .; v_gene: TRBV2; j_gene: TRBJ2-1; abundance: once; CDR3aa: CASSFDKGGEQFF; CDR3nt: TGTGCCAGCAGTTTTGACAAGGGGGGTGAGCAGTTCTTC
d_gene: .; v_gene: TRBV5-6; j_gene: TRBJ1-1; abundance: .; CDR3aa: CASSLGLRGDTEAFF; CDR3nt: TGTGCCAGCAGCTTGGGTTTACGGGGGGACACTGAAGCTTTCTTT